What follows are 13 T cell receptor beta chains derived from one specimen sequenced in a study of CD8 T cells in ankylosing spondylitis. TCRdb re-derived calls from the 5' RACE reads in MiXCR, one entry per CDR3 protein. Of roughly 120,000 distinct CDR3 sequences in the sample, roughly an eighth were seen once. Sequenced sample: blood, either unsorted or a sorted T cell fraction (not recorded which). These receptors came from a female donor with ankylosing spondylitis or in good health (not recorded which).

This clonotype was detected ten times or more. The chain employs TRBV29-1 and TRBJ1-3, with TRBD1 matching over 8 bases. V lost 6 bases, J lost 3 bases, and 7 bases stayed unmatched. The CDR3 spans 14 residues. Germline CDR1 SQVTM, CDR2 ANQGSEA. CDR3 in amino acids: CSVKPGTGGNTIYF. CDR3 DNA: TGCAGCGTAAAACCCGGGACAGGTGGAAACACCATATATTTT. Full variable domain (remainder filled in from reference TRBV29-1 and TRBJ1-3): SAVISQKPSRDICQRGTSLTIQCQVDSQVTMMFWYRQQPGQSLTLIATANQGSEATYESGFVIDKFPISRPNLTFSTLTVSNMSPEDSSIYLCSVKPGTGGNTIYFGEGSWLTVV.

This clonotype showed up just a few times. This chain's CDR3 is CSASQPNEQFF. CDR3 DNA sequence: TGCAGTGCGAGTCAGCCCAATGAGCAGTTCTTC. The chain recombines TRBV20-1 with TRBJ2-1; D gene uncertain. Germline CDR1 reads DFQATT; CDR2 reads SNEGSKA (reference sequence). The V and J ends lost 6 bases and 6 bases respectively, with 9 bases between them. The CDR3 totals 11 residues.

As concerns this clonotype: As the CDR3 is not closed by the conserved phenylalanine or tryptophan, this likely results from a read error. V gene TRBV20-1 combines with J gene TRBJ2-7, with D perhaps matching TRBD2 (7 bases). This CDR3 has 14 residues. Trimming pared 6 bases from V and 1 base from J, leaving 16 bases between. The germline gives CDR1 DFQATT, CDR2 SNEGSKA (reference sequence). This CDR3 reads CSAGPGGRSYEQYL. The CDR3 DNA follows: TGCAGTGCGGGGCCCGGGGGGCGTTCCTACGAGCAGTACCTC.

Ten or more counts support this clonotype. The V call is TRBV6-5, the J call TRBJ2-1; possible D gene TRBD2, 6 bases. CDR3 length: 15 amino acids. Germline CDR1 MNHEY, CDR2 SVGAGI. Trimming removed 5 bases from V and 7 bases from J, with 18 bases in between. The CDR3 loop is CASSNGGGSGNEQFF. The CDR3 DNA sequence: TGTGCCAGCAGTAACGGGGGTGGGAGTGGGAATGAGCAGTTCTTC.

Worth noting for this clonotype: This could be a read error, since a much larger clone is one nucleotide away. The chain joins TRBV6-1 to TRBJ2-1; TRBD1 matches 9 bases. CDR3 size: 14 residues. Germline V gene data show CDR1 as MNHNS and CDR2 as SASEGT. The junction had 10 bases not matched to a gene; V was cut back by 10 bases and J by 6 bases. The CDR3 protein is CANTKPGQGNEQFF. The CDR3 coding sequence is TGTGCCAACACCAAACCGGGACAGGGCAATGAGCAGTTCTTC.

This clonotype showed up just a few times. This chain uses TRBV2 with TRBJ2-2; tentative D call: TRBD2 (5 bases). Germline-derived CDR1 and CDR2 are SNHLY and FYNNEI. Trimming cost V 1 base and J 7 bases, with 13 bases left between them. The CDR3 runs 15 residues. The CDR3 here is CASSEDGLAGGELFF. The DNA for the CDR3 is TGTGCCAGCAGTGAAGATGGTCTAGCCGGCGGGGAGCTGTTTTTT.

This clonotype was counted ten times or more. The chain carries TRBV20-1 and TRBJ1-5; 8 bases fit TRBD1. The J segment lost 7 bases and the V segment lost 6 bases, leaving 8 bases of the junction unmatched. The germline gives CDR1 DFQATT, CDR2 SNEGSKA (reference sequence). The CDR3 is 13 residues long. The CDR3: CSAGQGGRQPQHF. The CDR3 coding sequence is TGCAGTGCCGGACAGGGAGGGAGACAGCCCCAGCATTTT.

This clonotype came up a few times. The chain is built from TRBV4-1 and TRBJ2-3; 7 bases line up with TRBD1. Germline-derived CDR1 and CDR2 are MGHRA and YSYEKL. V lost 2 bases, J lost 0 bases, and 5 bases stayed unmatched. The CDR3 covers 16 residues. CDR3 region: CASSQPYRGSTDTQYF. The CDR3 DNA sequence: TGCGCCAGCAGCCAACCGTACAGGGGAAGCACAGATACGCAGTATTTT.

This clonotype was counted at least ten times. The rearrangement uses TRBV12-3 or TRBV12-4 and TRBJ1-1, with D possibly matching TRBD1 (6 bases). The CDR3 has 15 amino acids. V was pared by 1 base and J by 4 bases, with 13 bases between. CDR3 DNA: TGTGCCAGCAGTTTAGACAGGGTGGGAATCACTGAAGCTTTCTTT. Its protein is CASSLDRVGITEAFF.

The chain joins TRBV7-8 to TRBJ2-3; 12 bases map to TRBD2. The CDR3 totals 15 residues. Trimming removed 2 bases from V and 7 bases from J; junction bases left unmatched: 4. Germline loops: CDR1 SGHVS, CDR2 FQNEAQ. CDR3 region: CASSLLAGGPYTQYF. CDR3 sequence (DNA): TGTGCCAGCAGCTTACTAGCGGGAGGGCCTTATACGCAGTATTTT.

This chain links TRBV7-6 with TRBJ2-6; D might be TRBD1 or TRBD2, each matching 6 bases. The CDR3 sequence is 18 residues long. The ends were cut back, 5 bases at V and 0 bases at J, with 17 bases in the middle. Germline CDR1 and CDR2: SGHVS and FNYEAQ. CDR3 DNA sequence: TGTGCCAGCAGCCCACGCCCCGGGGGCCCCTCTGGGGCCAACGTCCTGACTTTC. Translated: CASSPRPGGPSGANVLTF.

This clonotype appeared a few times. The chain couples TRBV20-1 to TRBJ2-5, with 10 bases that match TRBD2. Germline CDR1 reads DFQATT; CDR2 reads SNEGSKA (reference sequence). The CDR3 is 14 amino acids. Germline trimming cut 1 base from V and 4 bases from J; bases unmatched to any gene: 3. CDR3: CSARVSSGGETQYF. The DNA of the CDR3 is TGCAGTGCTAGAGTTTCTAGCGGGGGAGAGACCCAGTACTTC.

This clonotype was counted a few times. This chain links TRBV2 with TRBJ2-3, with a tentative D call TRBD1 (6 bases). Germline V gene sequence: CDR1 SNHLY, CDR2 FYNNEI. This CDR3 has 12 amino acids. V gave up 11 bases and J gave up 5 bases, with 14 bases separating them. This CDR3 reads CARHRVKDTQYF. For the CDR3, the DNA is TGTGCCCGACACAGGGTTAAAGATACGCAGTATTTT.